Listed below are T cell receptor beta chains from one sample, sequenced in a study of Ad26.COV2.S vaccination and SARS-CoV-2 variants. TCRdb's copy holds only in-frame clones and misses some; the assay was immunoSEQ multiplex PCR. The sample contains about 680,000 clones, roughly 90% of which appear only once. The sequencing here drew on peripheral blood, taken in a trial of Ad26.COV2.S vaccine versus placebo. Receptor source: a person aged 18-60 years who received the Ad26.COV2.S COVID-19 vaccine or a placebo. Each CDR3 is given with its conserved first and last residue. The order of the fields is D gene, V gene, J gene, clone size, CDR3 protein, CDR3 DNA. A D gene is named only where the DNA matches it firmly. Expanded clones get a size class; other rows say once, few or many, or leave the size out.

D: NA; V: TRBV9; J: TRBJ2-2; size: NA; CDR3: CASSRGGEVNTGELFF; DNA: TGTGCCAGCAGCCGGGGCGGGGAAGTGAACACCGGGGAGCTGTTTTTT
D: NA; V: TRBV5-4; J: TRBJ2-6; size: NA; CDR3: CASSFGSSGANVLTF; DNA: TGTGCCAGCAGCTTCGGGAGCTCTGGGGCCAACGTCCTGACTTTC
D: NA; V: TRBV12-3/TRBV12-4; J: TRBJ2-7; size: NA; CDR3: CASGSYEQYF; DNA: TGTGCCAGCGGTTCCTACGAGCAGTACTTC
D: TRBD1; V: TRBV7-8; J: TRBJ2-3; size: NA; CDR3: CASSLTGPSPITQYF; DNA: TGTGCCAGCAGCTTGACAGGGCCCTCCCCGATAACGCAGTATTTT
D: TRBD2; V: TRBV10-3; J: TRBJ2-5; size: NA; CDR3: CAISAHPAGGGQETQYF; DNA: TGTGCCATCAGTGCCCACCCCGCGGGGGGAGGACAAGAGACCCAGTACTTC
D: NA; V: TRBV5-1; J: TRBJ2-7; size: NA; CDR3: CASSLGWGVSYEQYF; DNA: TGCGCCAGCAGCTTGGGGTGGGGGGTGTCCTACGAGCAGTACTTC
D: NA; V: TRBV7-3; J: TRBJ1-6; size: NA; CDR3: CASSLGGRGSYNSPLHF; DNA: TGTGCCAGCAGCTTGGGAGGCCGGGGCTCCTATAATTCACCCCTCCACTTT
D: TRBD2; V: TRBV5-1; J: TRBJ2-2; size: NA; CDR3: CASSWLAGEDTGELFF; DNA: TGCGCCAGCAGCTGGCTAGCGGGAGAGGACACCGGGGAGCTGTTTTTT
D: NA; V: TRBV10-3; J: TRBJ1-2; size: once; CDR3: CAISQTSYGYTF; DNA: TGTGCCATCAGCCAGACAAGCTATGGCTACACCTTC
D: NA; V: TRBV2; J: TRBJ1-4; size: NA; CDR3: CASSEGSPNEKLFF; DNA: TGTGCCAGCAGTGAGGGGAGCCCTAATGAAAAACTGTTTTTT
D: NA; V: TRBV4-2; J: TRBJ2-7; size: NA; CDR3: CASSATSSYEQYF; DNA: TGTGCCAGCAGCGCGACAAGCTCCTACGAGCAGTACTTC
D: NA; V: TRBV5-1; J: TRBJ1-4; size: NA; CDR3: CASSLAPDRLEKLFF; DNA: TGCGCCAGCAGCTTGGCCCCCGACAGGCTAGAAAAACTGTTTTTT
D: TRBD1; V: TRBV27; J: TRBJ1-2; size: NA; CDR3: CASRETGRFYGYTF; DNA: TGTGCCAGCAGGGAGACAGGGCGATTCTATGGCTACACCTTC
D: NA; V: TRBV10-3; J: TRBJ1-5; size: NA; CDR3: CAISESGVNNQPQHF; DNA: TGTGCCATCAGTGAGTCGGGTGTTAACAATCAGCCCCAGCATTTT
D: TRBD1; V: TRBV24-1; J: TRBJ1-5; size: NA; CDR3: CATSETGEGSNQPQHF; DNA: TGTGCCACCAGTGAAACAGGGGAAGGAAGCAATCAGCCCCAGCATTTT
D: NA; V: TRBV29-1; J: TRBJ2-5; size: once; CDR3: CSADLGETQYF; DNA: TGCAGTGCAGATCTCGGGGAGACCCAGTACTTC
D: NA; V: TRBV29-1; J: TRBJ2-1; size: NA; CDR3: CSVEDRRSSYNEQFF; DNA: TGCAGCGTTGAGGATAGGCGGAGCTCCTACAATGAGCAGTTCTTC
D: NA; V: TRBV19; J: TRBJ1-1; size: few; CDR3: CASSTQANTEAFF; DNA: TGTGCCAGTAGTACTCAGGCGAACACTGAAGCTTTCTTT
D: TRBD2; V: TRBV5-6; J: TRBJ2-3; size: NA; CDR3: CASSLTSGGFTDTQYF; DNA: TGTGCCAGCAGCTTGACTAGCGGGGGTTTCACAGATACGCAGTATTTT
D: NA; V: TRBV4-2; J: TRBJ2-1; size: NA; CDR3: CASSQGVLIGYNEQFF; DNA: TGTGCCAGCAGCCAAGGGGTCCTAATAGGCTACAATGAGCAGTTCTTC
D: NA; V: TRBV5-1; J: TRBJ2-5; size: NA; CDR3: CASTGTEARETQYF; DNA: TGCGCCAGCACCGGGACCGAAGCCCGGGAGACCCAGTACTTC
D: TRBD1; V: TRBV7-2; J: TRBJ2-5; size: NA; CDR3: CASSLEGQVQETQYF; DNA: TGTGCCAGCAGCTTGGAAGGACAGGTCCAAGAGACCCAGTACTTC
D: NA; V: TRBV24-1; J: TRBJ2-7; size: NA; CDR3: CATSDANRPSYEQYF; DNA: TGTGCCACCAGTGATGCGAACAGGCCATCCTACGAGCAGTACTTC
D: TRBD1; V: TRBV9; J: TRBJ1-3; size: NA; CDR3: CASSVTGDSGNTIYF; DNA: TGTGCCAGCAGCGTAACAGGGGACTCTGGAAACACCATATATTTT
D: NA; V: TRBV7-9; J: TRBJ1-5; size: NA; CDR3: CASSLRRFESRPQHF; DNA: TGTGCCAGCAGCTTAAGAAGATTTGAGTCTCGGCCCCAGCATTTT
D: NA; V: TRBV6-6; J: TRBJ1-1; size: NA; CDR3: CASSYWVDVGTEAFF; DNA: TGTGCCAGCAGTTATTGGGTGGACGTGGGCACTGAAGCTTTCTTT
D: NA; V: TRBV14; J: TRBJ1-2; size: NA; CDR3: CASSQDGTAYGYTF; DNA: TGTGCCAGCAGCCAAGACGGTACTGCCTATGGCTACACCTTC
D: TRBD1; V: TRBV7-8; J: TRBJ1-1; size: NA; CDR3: CASSLPGQGAWTEAFF; DNA: TGTGCCAGCAGCTTACCGGGACAGGGGGCATGGACTGAAGCTTTCTTT
D: TRBD1; V: TRBV12-3/TRBV12-4; J: TRBJ2-7; size: once; CDR3: CASSATGPYEQYF; DNA: TGTGCCAGCAGCGCGACAGGGCCCTACGAGCAGTACTTC
D: NA; V: TRBV4-3; J: TRBJ2-6; size: NA; CDR3: CASSQDSFGGQKDSGANVLTF; DNA: TGCGCCAGCAGCCAAGATTCCTTCGGCGGACAGAAAGACTCTGGGGCCAACGTCCTGACTTTC
D: TRBD2; V: TRBV19; J: TRBJ2-5; size: NA; CDR3: CASSIELAGGRRTQYF; DNA: TGTGCCAGTAGTATCGAACTAGCGGGGGGAAGGAGGACCCAGTACTTC
D: NA; V: TRBV13; J: TRBJ2-7; size: NA; CDR3: CASSRTTSRDFYEQYF; DNA: TGTGCCAGCAGCCGGACAACAAGCAGGGATTTCTACGAGCAGTACTTC
D: NA; V: TRBV16; J: TRBJ2-7; size: once; CDR3: CASSQFGLYEQYF; DNA: TGTGCCAGCAGCCAATTCGGCCTTTACGAGCAGTACTTC